The 6 T cell receptor beta chains listed next were all sequenced from one sample in a study of early T cells in non-severe SARS-CoV-2 infection. TCRdb ran MiXCR on the 5' RACE reads and lists one entry per CDR3 protein. The table records some 22,000 distinct CDR3 sequences, under 5.5% of them present only once. Source material: whole blood. The receptors shown here come from an adult who was a healthcare worker with PCR-confirmed SARS-CoV-2 infection or an uninfected control (not recorded which).

This clonotype was recorded at least ten times. The V call is TRBV7-9, the J call TRBJ2-3; no firm D call. There are 12 residues in the CDR3. Germline CDR1 is SEHNR and CDR2 is FQNEAQ (reference sequence). V was clipped by 5 bases and J by 5 bases, with 8 bases between them. The chain's CDR3 is CASSPNQDTQYF. As DNA, the CDR3 is TGTGCCAGCAGCCCCAACCAAGATACGCAGTATTTT.

The V gene is TRBV7-2, the J gene TRBJ1-1; D gene unclear. V was clipped by 5 bases and J by 2 bases, with 9 bases between them. The CDR3 has 13 amino acids. CDR1 and CDR2 from the germline V gene are SGHTA and FQGNSA. CDR3 nucleotide sequence: TGTGCCAGCAGCCTGAGCATTAACACTGAAGCTTTCTTT. This gives the protein CASSLSINTEAFF.

This clonotype has a count of ten or more. The chain links TRBV24-1 to TRBJ2-3, with D possibly being TRBD1 or TRBD2 (5 bases each). Germline-derived CDR1 and CDR2 are KGHDR and SFDVKD. The V end lost 2 bases, the J end lost 2 bases, and 13 bases lay between the germline ends. The CDR3 consists of 16 residues. The CDR3 sequence is CATSDSGDGTTDTQYF. In nucleotides, the CDR3 is TGTGCCACCAGTGATTCCGGGGACGGCACCACAGATACGCAGTATTTT.

The V call is TRBV7-2, the J call TRBJ2-1; perhaps TRBD1 as D (7 bases). The ends were cut back, 3 bases at V and 4 bases at J, with 13 bases in the middle. The CDR3 sequence is 15 residues long. Germline V CDR1 and CDR2: SGHTA, FQGNSA. The CDR3 DNA follows: TGTGCCAGCAGCTTCGCGACAGGGACTTACAATGAGCAGTTCTTC. Its translation is CASSFATGTYNEQFF.

In this sample, this clonotype is medium-sized. The chain employs TRBV6-2 or TRBV6-3 and TRBJ2-1, with D maybe TRBD2 (6 bases). V lost 3 bases, J lost 6 bases, and 15 bases lay in between. This CDR3 contains 15 residues. The V gene's germline CDR1 is MNHEY and CDR2 SVGEGT. The CDR3 DNA follows: TGTGCCAGCAGTTATACTTTTGGGGGGTCCAATGAGCAGTTCTTC. The encoded protein is CASSYTFGGSNEQFF.

This clonotype was observed many times. This chain links TRBV18 with TRBJ1-1; D not resolved. This CDR3 has 13 residues. Germline CDR1 is KGHSH and CDR2 is LQKENI. V shed 6 bases and J shed 5 bases, with 13 bases lying between them. The DNA of the CDR3 is TGTGCCAGCTCTATTAACCCTGGGACTGAAGCTTTCTTT. The encoded protein is CASSINPGTEAFF.